Each of the 20 T cell receptor beta chains below was sequenced from the same sample in a study of blood T cell repertoires in COVID-19. The table came from immunoSEQ multiplex PCR; TCRdb's copy has only in-frame clones and leaves some out. The table includes under 200,000 clones, 90% detected once. Sequences were obtained from peripheral blood. The receptors come from a man aged 50 to 59 with acute or convalescent COVID-19.

DNA of the CDR3: TGTGCCAGCAGTTACGCCGAGTATAGCAATCAGCCCCAGCATTTT. Encoded protein: CASSYAEYSNQPQHF. V is TRBV6-6 and J is TRBJ1-5; D is unclear. V lost 2 bases and J 0 bases, leaving 8 bases between the germline ends. From germline, CDR1 is MNHNY and CDR2 SVGAGI (reference sequence). This CDR3 has 15 residues.

The CDR3: CASSIFSGQMYEQYF. The CDR3, as DNA: TGTGCCAGTAGTATTTTCTCGGGACAGATGTACGAGCAGTACTTC. The gene calls are TRBV19 and TRBJ2-7, with 7 nucleotides matching TRBD1. The length of the CDR3 is 15 residues. The trim removed 3 bases at V and 4 bases at J, leaving 9 bases unmatched. Germline V gene sequence: CDR1 LNHDA, CDR2 SQIVND (reference sequence).

The chain is built from TRBV18 and TRBJ1-1; 8 bases align to TRBD1. With V trimmed by 1 base and J by 5 bases, 6 bases remained unmatched. The length of the CDR3 is 15 residues. CDR1 is KGHSH and CDR2 is LQKENI in the germline V gene. In nucleotides, the CDR3 is TGTGCCAGCTCACCACTGGACAGGGTTGGAACTGAAGCTTTCTTT. Residues: CASSPLDRVGTEAFF.

The chain employs TRBV9 and TRBJ2-1; 13 nucleotides match TRBD2. The germline V gene encodes CDR1 SGDLS and CDR2 YYNGEE. Losses at the gene ends were 4 bases for V and 2 bases for J; bases not matched to a gene: 3. This CDR3 has 16 amino acids. The CDR3 coding sequence is TGTGCCAGCAGCCTCACTAGCGGGGGGGCCTACAATGAGCAGTTCTTC. Amino acids: CASSLTSGGAYNEQFF. Combining the CDR3 with reference TRBV9 and TRBJ2-1 gives the whole variable domain DSGVTQTPKHLITATGQRVTLRCSPRSGDLSVYWYQQSLDQGLQFLIQYYNGEERAKGNILERFSAQQFPDLHSELNLSSLELGDSALYFCASSLTSGGAYNEQFFGPGTRLTVL.

The rearrangement uses TRBV6-6 and TRBJ1-6; tentatively, D is TRBD1 (6 bases). The CDR3 is made up of 13 amino acids. Germline CDR1 is MNHNY and CDR2 is SVGAGI (reference sequence). Trimming shortened V by 6 bases and J by 10 bases, and 13 bases separated the two germline ends. This chain's CDR3 is CASRFTGYSPLHF. The CDR3 bases are TGTGCCAGCAGGTTCACAGGGTACTCACCCCTCCACTTT.

The chain recombines TRBV15 with TRBJ1-5, with D unclear. The CDR3 totals 16 residues. Germline loops: CDR1 LNHNV, CDR2 YYDKDF (reference sequence). Deletions cut 0 bases from V and 3 bases from J, with 12 bases between. The CDR3 is CATSRDRRQPNQPQHF. DNA of the CDR3: TGTGCCACCAGCAGAGATCGGCGGCAGCCCAATCAGCCCCAGCATTTT.

This sequence joins TRBV4-1 and TRBJ2-5; D gene ambiguous. The CDR3 has 15 amino acids. Germline CDR1 and CDR2: MGHRA and YSYEKL. The ends were cut back, 4 bases at V and 0 bases at J, with 12 bases in the middle. Here the CDR3 reads CASSLQAQYQETQYF. CDR3 coding DNA: TGCGCCAGCAGCCTTCAGGCGCAATACCAAGAGACCCAGTACTTC.

This chain connects TRBV28 to TRBJ2-5; no clear D. The CDR3 contains 14 residues. Germline V gene lookup returns CDR1 MDHEN and CDR2 SYDVKM. V lost 1 base to trimming and J lost 1 base, with 7 bases between them. CDR3 sequence (DNA): TGTGCCAGCAGTTTATCACAGCCCCAAGAGACCCAGTACTTC. Translating gives CASSLSQPQETQYF.

The rearrangement uses TRBV4-1 and TRBJ2-5; 14 bases map to TRBD2. Germline V gives CDR1 MGHRA, CDR2 YSYEKL. This CDR3 is 19 amino acids long. J gave up 4 bases and V 0 bases, and 10 bases lay outside the gene matches. The CDR3 loop is CASSQDSGTSGSLRETQYF. In nucleotides, the CDR3 is TGCGCCAGCAGCCAAGATTCCGGGACTAGCGGGAGTTTGCGAGAGACCCAGTACTTC.

The CDR3 reads CASGPGQASGNTEAFF. The CDR3 coding sequence is TGCGCCAGCGGACCGGGACAGGCTTCAGGGAACACTGAAGCTTTCTTT. The rearrangement links TRBV5-1 to TRBJ1-1; 8 nucleotides line up with TRBD1. CDR1 is SGHRS, CDR2 YFSETQ, per germline. V lost 7 bases to trimming and J lost 1 base; unmatched junction nucleotides: 12. There are 16 residues in the CDR3.

This clone was detected a few times. The chain has TRBV9 and TRBJ1-4, with D possibly TRBD1 on 5 matching bases. The V end lost 1 base, the J end lost 0 bases, and 16 bases lay between the germline ends. Germline CDR1 and CDR2: SGDLS and YYNGEE. The CDR3 extends over 18 amino acids. The DNA of the CDR3 is TGTGCCAGCAGCGTAAGGGCGGGGGGTACTTCAACTAATGAAAAACTGTTTTTT. Protein product: CASSVRAGGTSTNEKLFF. Together with reference TRBV9 and TRBJ1-4, the CDR3 gives the full variable domain: DSGVTQTPKHLITATGQRVTLRCSPRSGDLSVYWYQQSLDQGLQFLIQYYNGEERAKGNILERFSAQQFPDLHSELNLSSLELGDSALYFCASSVRAGGTSTNEKLFFGSGTQLSVL.

V is TRBV28 and J is TRBJ1-2; 9 bases line up with TRBD1. The germline V gene has CDR1 MDHEN and CDR2 SYDVKM. V shed 6 bases, J shed 7 bases, and the junction held 6 bases outside the gene matches. The CDR3 sequence is 13 residues long. The CDR3 region has the DNA TGTGCCAGCAGCTCCGGGACAGGGAGTGGCTACACCTTC. Its protein is CASSSGTGSGYTF.

The CDR3 coding sequence is TGTGCCACCCTTTCCTATGGCTACACCTTC. It encodes CATLSYGYTF. This chain joins TRBV19 and TRBJ1-2, with D unresolved. The germline V and J ends were trimmed by 10 bases and 4 bases, with 7 bases remaining between them. CDR1 LNHDA and CDR2 SQIVND come from the germline V gene (reference sequence). The CDR3 contains 10 residues.

The V call is TRBV7-8, the J call TRBJ1-2; D is possibly TRBD1 (5 bases). The CDR3 is 15 residues long. Trimming took off 2 bases at V and 6 bases at J, with 16 bases between the two ends. CDR1 and CDR2 (germline): SGHVS, FQNEAQ. This CDR3 reads CASSLLGAYPDGYTF. Written as DNA, the CDR3 is TGTGCCAGCAGCTTATTAGGGGCATACCCAGATGGCTACACCTTC. Drawing the rest from reference TRBV7-8 and TRBJ1-2, the complete variable domain is GAGVSQSPRYKVAKRGQDVALRCDPISGHVSLFWYQQALGQGPEFLTYFQNEAQLDKSGLPSDRFFAERPEGSVSTLKIQRTQQEDSAVYLCASSLLGAYPDGYTFGSGTRLTVV.

CDR3 protein: CASSVGQRYEQYF. As DNA, the CDR3 is TGTGCCAGCAGTGTTGGACAGCGATACGAGCAGTACTTC. The rearrangement links TRBV2 to TRBJ2-7; a possible D gene is TRBD1 (6 bases). The V and J ends lost 4 bases and 4 bases respectively, with 11 bases between them. Germline values: CDR1 SNHLY, CDR2 FYNNEI. The CDR3 length is 13 residues.

A single count supports this clone. Other DNA sequences in the same sample also yield this CDR3. The chain uses TRBV5-1 and TRBJ2-1, with TRBD1 matching over 10 bases. Germline CDR1 and CDR2: SGHRS and YFSETQ. V lost 0 bases and J lost 7; bases outside the gene matches: 4. The CDR3 sequence is 15 residues long. CDR3 sequence (DNA): TGCGCCAGCAGCTTGGGGACAGGGGGAGGGAATGAGCAGTTCTTC. Its translation is CASSLGTGGGNEQFF.

This rearrangement joins TRBV9 to TRBJ2-1; TRBD2 is a possible D gene (5 bases). This CDR3 has 16 residues. CDR1 and CDR2 from the germline V gene are SGDLS and YYNGEE. V was shortened by 4 bases and J by 0 bases, with 14 bases between the two germline ends. The CDR3: CASSLGPGSSYNEQFF. The DNA for the CDR3 is TGTGCCAGCAGCCTTGGACCGGGAAGCTCCTACAATGAGCAGTTCTTC.

The rearrangement uses TRBV7-9 and TRBJ1-2; the D is unclear. From germline, CDR1 is SEHNR and CDR2 FQNEAQ (reference sequence). The CDR3 extends over 12 amino acids. The ends were cut back, 7 bases at V and 6 bases at J, with 12 bases in the middle. CDR3 nucleotide sequence: TGTGCCAGCACCCTGGCACAGAATGGCTACACCTTC. Its protein product is CASTLAQNGYTF. Complete variable domain (other parts from reference TRBV7-9 and TRBJ1-2): DTGVSQNPRHKITKRGQNVTFRCDPISEHNRLYWYRQTLGQGPEFLTYFQNEAQLEKSRLLSDRFSAERPKGSFSTLEIQRTEQGDSAMYLCASTLAQNGYTFGSGTRLTVV.

DNA of the CDR3: TGTGCCAGCAAAGGCCCTAGCGGGGAGGATATCACCGGGGAGCTGTTTTTT. It translates to CASKGPSGEDITGELFF. V gene TRBV27 combines with J gene TRBJ2-2, with 9 bases identical to TRBD2. Germline CDR1 and CDR2: MNHEY and SMNVEV (reference sequence). J lost 4 bases, V lost 7 bases, and 13 bases had no gene match. The CDR3 runs 17 residues.

The table lists this clone with a count of one. This rearrangement joins TRBV27 to TRBJ1-6; weak D call: TRBD1 (6 bases). This CDR3 spans 15 amino acids. With 4 bases removed from V and 7 bases from J, the gap between germline ends came to 14 bases. Per germline, CDR1 MNHEY and CDR2 SMNVEV (reference sequence). CDR3 sequence: CASSSPGHQNSPLHF. CDR3 nucleotide sequence: TGTGCCAGCAGTTCACCGGGACACCAGAATTCACCCCTCCACTTT.